The rows below give T cell receptor beta chains drawn from one sample of a study of CD8 T cells in ankylosing spondylitis. In TCRdb, the 5' RACE reads were re-called with MiXCR into one record per CDR3 protein. Among approximately 540,000 distinct CDR3 sequences listed, approximately 12% were seen once. Sequenced input: blood, either unsorted or a sorted T cell fraction (not recorded which). The receptors derive from a male donor with ankylosing spondylitis. CDR3s include the opening cysteine and the closing phenylalanine or tryptophan. Fields, in order: CDR3 DNA, CDR3 protein, clone size, V gene, CDR3 length, J gene, D gene. The D gene is left open where the match is weak. Not every row has a clone size; where given, it reads once, few, many or a size class.

CDR3 DNA: TGCAGCGTTGGGACTAGCGGGGGCTACGAGCAGTACTTC
CDR3 protein: CSVGTSGGYEQYF
clone size: many
V gene: TRBV29-1
CDR3 length: 13
J gene: TRBJ2-7
D gene: TRBD2

CDR3 DNA: TGTGCCAGCAGTAGGAGCGGGAGTGGCGAGCAGTACTTC
CDR3 protein: CASSRSGSGEQYF
clone size: few
V gene: TRBV25-1
CDR3 length: 13
J gene: TRBJ2-7
D gene: TRBD2

CDR3 DNA: TGTGCCAGCAGCTTAGACAGGGGGCTCGAGACCCAGTACTTC
CDR3 protein: CASSLDRGLETQYF
clone size: many
V gene: TRBV11-2
CDR3 length: 14
J gene: TRBJ2-5
D gene: TRBD1

CDR3 DNA: TGTGCCAGCGTCGGACCGGGACTAGCGGATTACAATGAGCAGTTCTTC
CDR3 protein: CASVGPGLADYNEQFF
clone size: .
V gene: TRBV3-1
CDR3 length: 16
J gene: TRBJ2-1
D gene: TRBD2

CDR3 DNA: TGTGCCAGCAGCGCTTGGGGAAGGGGTACTGAAGCTTTCTTT
CDR3 protein: CASSAWGRGTEAFF
clone size: .
V gene: TRBV25-1
CDR3 length: 14
J gene: TRBJ1-1
D gene: .

CDR3 DNA: TGCGCCAGCAGCTTGGTCGGGAGCCCTGGGGCCAACGTCCTGACTTTC
CDR3 protein: CASSLVGSPGANVLTF
clone size: .
V gene: TRBV5-1
CDR3 length: 16
J gene: TRBJ2-6
D gene: .

CDR3 DNA: TGTGCCAGCAGCCCCAGGGTGGGGGTTAATGAGCAGTTCTTC
CDR3 protein: CASSPRVGVNEQFF
clone size: .
V gene: TRBV28
CDR3 length: 14
J gene: TRBJ2-1
D gene: .

CDR3 DNA: TGCAGCGGGCGATGGGGGACCGAGCAGTACTTC
CDR3 protein: CSGRWGTEQYF
clone size: few
V gene: TRBV29-1
CDR3 length: 11
J gene: TRBJ2-7
D gene: .

CDR3 DNA: TGTGCCAGCAGCCAAGCGGGAGTCTTCTTCACAGATACGCAGTATTTT
CDR3 protein: CASSQAGVFFTDTQYF
clone size: many
V gene: TRBV14
CDR3 length: 16
J gene: TRBJ2-3
D gene: .

CDR3 DNA: TGTGCCTGGAGGTTGGACAGGGGGGTCTATGGCTACACCTTC
CDR3 protein: CAWRLDRGVYGYTF
clone size: .
V gene: TRBV30
CDR3 length: 14
J gene: TRBJ1-2
D gene: TRBD1

CDR3 DNA: TGCAGCGTTGAAGAAAACAGGGGAAGAGGCTACACCTTC
CDR3 protein: CSVEENRGRGYTF
clone size: many
V gene: TRBV29-1
CDR3 length: 13
J gene: TRBJ1-2
D gene: TRBD1

CDR3 DNA: TGTGCCAGCAGTGAAGACTTCGGGACTCCGGCTTTCTTT
CDR3 protein: CASSEDFGTPAFF
clone size: few
V gene: TRBV6-1
CDR3 length: 13
J gene: TRBJ1-1
D gene: .

CDR3 DNA: TGTGCCAGCAGTTTACGGTGGGACGAGACCCAGTACTTC
CDR3 protein: CASSLRWDETQYF
clone size: many
V gene: TRBV27
CDR3 length: 13
J gene: TRBJ2-5
D gene: .

CDR3 DNA: TGCAGTGCCCAACGGGCTAGCGGGGTACAAGAGACCCAGTACTTC
CDR3 protein: CSAQRASGVQETQYF
clone size: .
V gene: TRBV20-1
CDR3 length: 15
J gene: TRBJ2-5
D gene: TRBD2

CDR3 DNA: TGTGCCAGCAGCCATTCAGGGGGCACTGAAGCTTTCTTT
CDR3 protein: CASSHSGGTEAFF
clone size: few
V gene: TRBV3-1
CDR3 length: 13
J gene: TRBJ1-1
D gene: TRBD1

CDR3 DNA: TGTGCCAGTAGTCGGTTGACTGGATACAATGAGCAGTTCTTC
CDR3 protein: CASSRLTGYNEQFF
clone size: few
V gene: TRBV19
CDR3 length: 14
J gene: TRBJ2-1
D gene: .

CDR3 DNA: TGTGCCAGCAGTGAATTGTCGGCGGGCAATCAGCCCCAGCATTTT
CDR3 protein: CASSELSAGNQPQHF
clone size: many
V gene: TRBV6-1
CDR3 length: 15
J gene: TRBJ1-5
D gene: .

CDR3 DNA: TGTGCCAGCAGTTTAACGGGACTTGACGAAGAGACCCAGTACTTC
CDR3 protein: CASSLTGLDEETQYF
clone size: few
V gene: TRBV21-1
CDR3 length: 15
J gene: TRBJ2-5
D gene: .

CDR3 DNA: TGTGCCAGCTCACCGGGGATGGGCTACGAGCAGTACTTC
CDR3 protein: CASSPGMGYEQYF
clone size: .
V gene: TRBV18
CDR3 length: 13
J gene: TRBJ2-7
D gene: .

CDR3 DNA: TGTGCCAGCAGTTTGCCTAATTCACCCCTCCACTTT
CDR3 protein: CASSLPNSPLHF
clone size: many
V gene: TRBV27
CDR3 length: 12
J gene: TRBJ1-6
D gene: .

CDR3 DNA: TGTGCCAGCAGTCCCCTGTCAAACAATCAGCCCCAGCATTTT
CDR3 protein: CASSPLSNNQPQHF
clone size: few
V gene: TRBV27
CDR3 length: 14
J gene: TRBJ1-5
D gene: .

CDR3 DNA: TGTGCCAGCAGTTATTATGGTGGGTGCGGACGTGACTTTTACGAGCAGTACTTC
CDR3 protein: CASSYYGGCGRDFYEQYF
clone size: .
V gene: TRBV6-5
CDR3 length: 18
J gene: TRBJ2-7
D gene: .

CDR3 DNA: TGTGCCAGCAGTGGGAGGGGCGGGGGCTACGAGCAGTACTTC
CDR3 protein: CASSGRGGGYEQYF
clone size: few
V gene: TRBV2
CDR3 length: 14
J gene: TRBJ2-7
D gene: TRBD2

CDR3 DNA: TGTGCCAGCAGCCGAGGGGAGGGAGAGACCCAGTACTTC
CDR3 protein: CASSRGEGETQYF
clone size: .
V gene: TRBV6-1
CDR3 length: 13
J gene: TRBJ2-5
D gene: TRBD2

CDR3 DNA: TGTGCCAGCAGCGTAGTTGGGCCAGATACGCAGTATTTT
CDR3 protein: CASSVVGPDTQYF
clone size: .
V gene: TRBV9
CDR3 length: 13
J gene: TRBJ2-3
D gene: .

CDR3 DNA: TGTGCCAGCAGCCCCTACGCTATGGGACAGGGCTACGAGCAGTACTTC
CDR3 protein: CASSPYAMGQGYEQYF
clone size: .
V gene: TRBV7-2
CDR3 length: 16
J gene: TRBJ2-7
D gene: TRBD1

CDR3 DNA: TGTGCCAGCAGCCCCCAGGGACGCAGCACAGATACGCAGTATTTT
CDR3 protein: CASSPQGRSTDTQYF
clone size: .
V gene: TRBV11-2
CDR3 length: 15
J gene: TRBJ2-3
D gene: .

CDR3 DNA: TGTGCCAGCAGCTTAGGAGACAGGGTTAGCAATCAGCCCCAGCATTTT
CDR3 protein: CASSLGDRVSNQPQHF
clone size: few
V gene: TRBV7-2
CDR3 length: 16
J gene: TRBJ1-5
D gene: TRBD1

CDR3 DNA: TGTGCCAGCAGCCCCGGACAGAGAAACACTGAAGCTTTCTTT
CDR3 protein: CASSPGQRNTEAFF
clone size: many
V gene: TRBV12-3/TRBV12-4
CDR3 length: 14
J gene: TRBJ1-1
D gene: .

CDR3 DNA: TGCAGTGCTAGAGATTACAGAAATAGCAATCAGCCCCAGCATTTT
CDR3 protein: CSARDYRNSNQPQHF
clone size: few
V gene: TRBV20-1
CDR3 length: 15
J gene: TRBJ1-5
D gene: .

CDR3 DNA: TGCAGTGCTAGTCGCCCATTAAACAGGGAGTATGGCTACACCTTC
CDR3 protein: CSASRPLNREYGYTF
clone size: .
V gene: TRBV20-1
CDR3 length: 15
J gene: TRBJ1-2
D gene: .